This TCR beta chain was recovered during a study of Ad26.COV2.S vaccination and SARS-CoV-2 variants. As for the study in general: Donor was in the COV1001 Ad26.COV2.S trial arm. The study gave Ad26.COV2.S intramuscularly, once or twice 56 days apart.

Treatment: roughly 18 received Ad26.COV2.S at low or high dose, single or two shots; 5 received placebo; per-sample allocation not given. Following the first vaccine or placebo injection, samples were taken on day 63. Ad26 vector vaccine expressed Wuhan-strain SARS-CoV-2 spike. Germline V gene data show CDR1 as MNHEY and CDR2 as SMNVEV (reference sequence). The CDR3 runs 19 residues. The J segment lost 5 bases and the V segment lost 4 bases, leaving 19 bases of the junction unmatched. Sequencing used immunoSEQ multiplex PCR; TCRdb keeps in-frame clones, though not all of them. The table lists approximately 480,000 clones, 87% of them singletons, with about 13% in the top ten.

This rearrangement joins TRBV27 to TRBJ2-2; 7 bases line up with TRBD1. The TCR originated in a person aged 18 to 65 who received the Ad26.COV2.S COVID-19 vaccine or a placebo. Material: peripheral blood, obtained in a trial of Ad26.COV2.S vaccine versus placebo. CDR3 in DNA: TGTGCCAGCAGTTCCCGGGTTTGGCTCTCCGGGACAGATACCGGGGAGCTGTTTTTT. Translating gives CASSSRVWLSGTDTGELFF.